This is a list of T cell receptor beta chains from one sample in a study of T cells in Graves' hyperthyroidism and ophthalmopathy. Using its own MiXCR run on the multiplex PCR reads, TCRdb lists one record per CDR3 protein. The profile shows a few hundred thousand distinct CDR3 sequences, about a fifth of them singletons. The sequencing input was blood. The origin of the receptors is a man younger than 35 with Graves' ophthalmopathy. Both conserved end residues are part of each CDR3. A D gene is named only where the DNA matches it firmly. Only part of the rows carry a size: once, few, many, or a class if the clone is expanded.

CDR3 DNA: TGTGCCAGCAGTTCCGGGACAGGGCCTTTGAAGTTCTTC; CDR3 protein: CASSSGTGPLKFF; D gene: TRBD1; clone size: few; V gene: TRBV28; J gene: TRBJ2-1
CDR3 DNA: TGCAGTGCCAGGACCCGGGGGCAGGACACTGAAGCTTTCTTT; CDR3 protein: CSARTRGQDTEAFF; D gene: .; clone size: .; V gene: TRBV20-1; J gene: TRBJ1-1
CDR3 DNA: TGTGCCAGCAGCGTTGTCGGCTCTGGAAACACCATATATTTT; CDR3 protein: CASSVVGSGNTIYF; D gene: .; clone size: few; V gene: TRBV9; J gene: TRBJ1-3
CDR3 DNA: TGTGCCAGCAGGTTCTCTGACAGTGCAACTAATGAAAAACTGTTTTTT; CDR3 protein: CASRFSDSATNEKLFF; D gene: .; clone size: many; V gene: TRBV7-2; J gene: TRBJ1-4
CDR3 DNA: TGTGCCAGCAGTTACAAATACAGGGTGCCTGGTGAAAAACTGTTTTTT; CDR3 protein: CASSYKYRVPGEKLFF; D gene: .; clone size: few; V gene: TRBV6-5; J gene: TRBJ1-4
CDR3 DNA: TGTGCCAGCAGAAACGAAAACCGGGAAGCTTCCACAGATACGCAGTATTTT; CDR3 protein: CASRNENREASTDTQYF; D gene: .; clone size: many; V gene: TRBV2; J gene: TRBJ2-3
CDR3 DNA: TGTGCCAGCAGCCAAGGGGGAAACTATGGCTACACCTTC; CDR3 protein: CASSQGGNYGYTF; D gene: .; clone size: many; V gene: TRBV3-1; J gene: TRBJ1-2
CDR3 DNA: TGTGCCAGCAGCTTACGGGGGGGCGGGGAGGCTAGGAATGAGCAGTTCTTC; CDR3 protein: CASSLRGGGEARNEQFF; D gene: TRBD2; clone size: many; V gene: TRBV7-3; J gene: TRBJ2-1
CDR3 DNA: TGTGCCAGCAGCTTAGGACTAGCGGGGGGGCTGGATACGCAGTATTTT; CDR3 protein: CASSLGLAGGLDTQYF; D gene: TRBD2; clone size: many; V gene: TRBV7-2; J gene: TRBJ2-3
CDR3 DNA: TGCGCCAGCTCGGACGCCAATCCAGAGGACTATGGCTACACCTTC; CDR3 protein: CASSDANPEDYGYTF; D gene: .; clone size: many; V gene: TRBV5-1; J gene: TRBJ1-2
CDR3 DNA: TGCAGTCCGGGGGACTTGGAGACCCAGTACTTC; CDR3 protein: CSPGDLETQYF; D gene: .; clone size: many; V gene: TRBV20-1; J gene: TRBJ2-5
CDR3 DNA: TGCGCCAGCAGGCCTCCGGGACTAGCGCTAGGGGGGCAGTTCTTC; CDR3 protein: CASRPPGLALGGQFF; D gene: TRBD2; clone size: .; V gene: TRBV5-1; J gene: TRBJ2-1
CDR3 DNA: TGTGCCAGCAGCGCCCACCGGGACAGGGGGCTTGGTAATGAAAAACTGTTTTTT; CDR3 protein: CASSAHRDRGLGNEKLFF; D gene: TRBD1; clone size: .; V gene: TRBV2; J gene: TRBJ1-4
CDR3 DNA: TGTGCCAGCAGCTTAAGGTGGTACCAAGAGACCCAGTACTTC; CDR3 protein: CASSLRWYQETQYF; D gene: .; clone size: many; V gene: TRBV7-9; J gene: TRBJ2-5
CDR3 DNA: TGCGCCAGCAGCCAAACAGGGGCTGGTAATGAAAAACTGTTTTTT; CDR3 protein: CASSQTGAGNEKLFF; D gene: TRBD1; clone size: .; V gene: TRBV5-1; J gene: TRBJ1-4
CDR3 DNA: TGTGCCAGCAGTGACACGACAGGGGGCGTTTATGGCTACACCTTC; CDR3 protein: CASSDTTGGVYGYTF; D gene: TRBD1; clone size: many; V gene: TRBV2; J gene: TRBJ1-2
CDR3 DNA: TGTGCCAGCAGTTACGGACTGTCCTATGGCTACACCTTC; CDR3 protein: CASSYGLSYGYTF; D gene: .; clone size: .; V gene: TRBV6-2/TRBV6-3; J gene: TRBJ1-2
CDR3 DNA: TGTGCCAGCAGTCCAACTCCGGGACACCCGAACACTGAAGCTTTCTTT; CDR3 protein: CASSPTPGHPNTEAFF; D gene: .; clone size: few; V gene: TRBV28; J gene: TRBJ1-1
CDR3 DNA: TGTGCCAGCAGCTACGAGACAGGGGGCCGGAACACTGAAGCTTTCTTT; CDR3 protein: CASSYETGGRNTEAFF; D gene: TRBD1; clone size: .; V gene: TRBV5-8; J gene: TRBJ1-1
CDR3 DNA: TGTGCCAGCAGTGAAGCGGCTAGCGGAACCCAGTACTTC; CDR3 protein: CASSEAASGTQYF; D gene: TRBD2; clone size: many; V gene: TRBV2; J gene: TRBJ2-5
CDR3 DNA: TGTGCCAGCAGCTACCGGACAGGGGGATCGTATAGCAATCAGCCCCAGCATTTT; CDR3 protein: CASSYRTGGSYSNQPQHF; D gene: TRBD1; clone size: few; V gene: TRBV28; J gene: TRBJ1-5
CDR3 DNA: TGTGCCAGCAGCTTACTCTCTGGAAACACCATATATTTT; CDR3 protein: CASSLLSGNTIYF; D gene: .; clone size: few; V gene: TRBV13; J gene: TRBJ1-3
CDR3 DNA: TGTGCCAGCAGCCCCCTGGGACAGCTGAACACCGGGGAGCTGTTTTTT; CDR3 protein: CASSPLGQLNTGELFF; D gene: TRBD1; clone size: few; V gene: TRBV7-6; J gene: TRBJ2-2
CDR3 DNA: TGTGCCAGCAGCGAGTACCCAGATACGCAGTATTTT; CDR3 protein: CASSEYPDTQYF; D gene: .; clone size: many; V gene: TRBV9; J gene: TRBJ2-3
CDR3 DNA: TGTGCCAGCAGCTTAACCTTCGACAGGGCCGGTGGGACCCAGTACTTC; CDR3 protein: CASSLTFDRAGGTQYF; D gene: TRBD1; clone size: many; V gene: TRBV7-9; J gene: TRBJ2-5
CDR3 DNA: TGTGCCAGCAGCTTAGAGGCGGGACGAACCGTCTACGAGCAGTACTTC; CDR3 protein: CASSLEAGRTVYEQYF; D gene: .; clone size: .; V gene: TRBV7-9; J gene: TRBJ2-7
CDR3 DNA: TGTGCCAGCAGCTTAGTGGGGACTGGGAACGGGGAGCTGTTTTTT; CDR3 protein: CASSLVGTGNGELFF; D gene: .; clone size: .; V gene: TRBV7-2; J gene: TRBJ2-2
CDR3 DNA: TGTGCCACCAGTGCCCAATCTCCCTCTCTGAGCTCCTACAATGAGCAGTTCTTC; CDR3 protein: CATSAQSPSLSSYNEQFF; D gene: .; clone size: many; V gene: TRBV24-1; J gene: TRBJ2-1
CDR3 DNA: TGCGCCAGCAGCTTTTGGGGGGCCAGCGGGACCCAGTACTTC; CDR3 protein: CASSFWGASGTQYF; D gene: .; clone size: .; V gene: TRBV5-1; J gene: TRBJ2-5